This T cell receptor (beta chain) was retrieved from a study of cytomegalovirus exposure and HLA in healthy donors. Between the trimmed V and J ends, which lost 2 bases and 0 bases, there was a span of 11 bases. CDR1 is SGHVS, CDR2 FNYEAQ, per germline. The length of the CDR3 is 16 residues. Notes on this clone: The antigen is not known.

In the PCR, 60 Vbeta and 13 Jbeta primers were used. Measured with immunoSEQ multiplex PCR; TCRdb has only the in-frame clones, and not every one. The table includes 150,000 or so clones, more than 60% detected once. Whole-study results and caveats: Rare sequences made up most TCRs, while some public TCRs were found in many donors. Previously analyzed data showed that most TCR beta V segments were productive at a frequency of about 87% or about 30%. Information on immune exposure was restricted to one variable (CMV serostatus).

The receptor's source is a young man in good health and CMV-seropositive. This rearrangement joins TRBV7-6 to TRBJ1-3; D gene unclear. Sequenced material: PBMCs. Here the CDR3 DNA reads TGTGCCAGCAGCTTATTAAGTGGGAGCTCTGGAAACACCATATATTTT. Translation: CASSLLSGSSGNTIYF. The full variable domain, its missing parts supplied by reference TRBV7-6 and TRBJ1-3, is GAGVSQSPRYKVTKRGQDVALRCDPISGHVSLYWYRQALGQGPEFLTYFNYEAQQDKSGLPNDRFSAERPEGSISTLTIQRTEQRDSAMYRCASSLLSGSSGNTIYFGEGSWLTVV.